This TCR beta chain was sequenced during a study of response to subunit inactivated influenza vaccine. MiXCR, applied by TCRdb to the RT-PCR reads, yields one record per CDR3 protein. The repertoire holds 200,000 to 300,000 distinct CDR3 sequences, with 10% to 15% as singletons. Whole-study findings and limits: Authors suggested each seasonal influenza vaccination recruits few new T cells.

With respect to this clonotype: The target antigen is unknown.

The germline gives CDR1 LGHNA, CDR2 YSLEER. The CDR3 is 17 amino acids. Trimming removed 4 bases from V and 4 bases from J, with 19 bases in between. The material sequenced was non-naive T cells sorted from PBMCs, taken 14 to 15 days before vaccination. The chain combines TRBV4-3 with TRBJ2-2, with TRBD1 as a possible D gene (7 bases). The TCR comes from a man between 50 and 59 years old who received an inactivated influenza vaccine. In DNA form, the CDR3 reads TGCGCCAGCAGCCTCAGGAGTCACAGGGGAGGCACCGGGGAGCTGTTTTTT. This encodes CASSLRSHRGGTGELFF.